This T cell receptor beta chain was profiled in a study of T cell responses to AZD1222 COVID-19 vaccine. Regarding the study as a whole: All repertoire sampling was performed exclusively after the peak T cell response.

The repertoire was sequenced with immunoSEQ multiplex PCR; TCRdb's copy has only in-frame clones and lacks some. The sample has roughly 83,000 clones, 86% seen once; the top ten hold 8.7%. Notes on this clone: As yet, its antigen is unknown.

Germline CDR1 is MNHNS and CDR2 is SASEGT. The CDR3 contains 13 residues. Trimming removed 3 bases from V and 7 bases from J, with 12 bases in between. The gene calls are TRBV6-1 and TRBJ1-2, with D perhaps matching TRBD1 (5 bases). This receptor was taken from an adult in good health. This material consisted of peripheral blood, taken on day 0 of AZD1222 vaccination. This CDR3 reads CASSEDTWGGYTF. The CDR3, as DNA: TGTGCCAGCAGTGAGGACACGTGGGGTGGCTACACCTTC.